The text below deals with one TCR beta chain. The CDR3 loop spans 17 amino acids. The germline V gene has CDR1 SGHRS and CDR2 YFSETQ. Trimming at V came to 5 bases and at J to 7 bases, leaving 16 bases not matched to a gene. This record belongs to a study of T-cell reconstitution after alpha-beta-depleted transplantation in children. Unique molecular identifiers tagged the TCRbeta library. TCRdb analysed the PCR reads with MiXCR anew, one entry per CDR3 protein. This sample has 640,000 or so distinct CDR3 sequences, with roughly 17% found just once. Sequenced here: PBMCs from the stem cell graft donor, sampled from the stem cell graft. The TCR sequence derives from a human donor who donated a stem cell graft to a child with acute myeloid leukemia. This chain uses TRBV5-1 with TRBJ2-1; 9 bases are a match to TRBD2. This CDR3 reads CASRREILAGVRNEQFF. CDR3 DNA sequence: TGCGCCAGCAGAAGGGAGATATTAGCGGGGGTAAGGAATGAGCAGTTCTTC.